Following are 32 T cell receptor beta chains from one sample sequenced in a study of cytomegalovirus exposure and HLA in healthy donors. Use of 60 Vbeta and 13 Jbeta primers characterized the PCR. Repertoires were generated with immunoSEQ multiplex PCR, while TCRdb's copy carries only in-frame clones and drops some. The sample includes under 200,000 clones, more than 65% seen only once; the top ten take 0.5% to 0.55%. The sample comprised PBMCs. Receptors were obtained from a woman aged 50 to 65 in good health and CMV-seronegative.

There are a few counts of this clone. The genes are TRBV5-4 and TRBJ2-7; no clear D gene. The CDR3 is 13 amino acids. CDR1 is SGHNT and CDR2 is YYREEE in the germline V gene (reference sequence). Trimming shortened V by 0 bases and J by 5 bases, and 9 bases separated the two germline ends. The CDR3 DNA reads TGTGCCAGCAGCTTGGCGCAGGCCCACGAGCAGTACTTC. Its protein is CASSLAQAHEQYF.

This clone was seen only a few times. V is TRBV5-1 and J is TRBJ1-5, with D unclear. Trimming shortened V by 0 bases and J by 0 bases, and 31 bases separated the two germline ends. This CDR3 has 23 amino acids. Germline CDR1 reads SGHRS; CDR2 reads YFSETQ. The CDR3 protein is CASSLDTSGPSGPPLYSNQPQHF. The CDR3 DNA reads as TGCGCCAGCAGCTTGGACACCTCGGGCCCTAGCGGACCCCCTCTATATAGCAATCAGCCCCAGCATTTT.

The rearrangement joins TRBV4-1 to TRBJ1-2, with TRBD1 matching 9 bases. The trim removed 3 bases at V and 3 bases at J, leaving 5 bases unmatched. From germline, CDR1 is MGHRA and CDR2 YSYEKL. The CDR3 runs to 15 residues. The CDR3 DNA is TGCGCCAGCAGCCACGGGGACAGGGCGGACTATGGCTACACCTTC. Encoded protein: CASSHGDRADYGYTF.

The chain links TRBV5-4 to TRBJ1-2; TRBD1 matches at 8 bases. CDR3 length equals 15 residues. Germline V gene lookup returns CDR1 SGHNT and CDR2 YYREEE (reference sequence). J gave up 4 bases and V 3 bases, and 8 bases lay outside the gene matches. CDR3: CASSSQGADGYGYTF. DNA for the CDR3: TGTGCCAGCAGCTCTCAGGGGGCTGATGGCTATGGCTACACCTTC.

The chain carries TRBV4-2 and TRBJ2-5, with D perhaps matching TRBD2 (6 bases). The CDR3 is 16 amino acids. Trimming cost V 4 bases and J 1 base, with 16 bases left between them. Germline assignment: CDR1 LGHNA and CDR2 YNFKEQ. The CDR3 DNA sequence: TGTGCCAGCAGCCCTGGGGCTAGCGCCGCCCAAGAGACCCAGTACTTC. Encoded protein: CASSPGASAAQETQYF.

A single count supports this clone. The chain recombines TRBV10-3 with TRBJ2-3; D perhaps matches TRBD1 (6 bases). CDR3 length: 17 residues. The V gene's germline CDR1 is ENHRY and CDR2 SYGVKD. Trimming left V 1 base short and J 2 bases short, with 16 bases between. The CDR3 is CAISEFGVDSSTDTQYF. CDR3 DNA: TGTGCCATCAGTGAGTTCGGTGTGGACAGTTCCACAGATACGCAGTATTTT.

The DNA of the CDR3 is TGTGCCAGCAGATATAGCCATGGCTACACCTTC. This encodes CASRYSHGYTF. V and J are TRBV5-5 and TRBJ1-2, with D unclear. This CDR3 has 11 residues. Trimming shortened V by 5 bases and J by 6 bases, and 8 bases separated the two germline ends. Germline values: CDR1 SGHKS, CDR2 YYEKEE (reference sequence).

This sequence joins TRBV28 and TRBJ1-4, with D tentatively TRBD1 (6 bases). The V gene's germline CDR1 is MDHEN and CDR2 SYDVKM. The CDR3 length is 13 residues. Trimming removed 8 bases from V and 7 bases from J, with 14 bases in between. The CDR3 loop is CASGTGFGEKLFF. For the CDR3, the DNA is TGTGCCAGCGGAACAGGGTTCGGTGAAAAACTGTTTTTT.

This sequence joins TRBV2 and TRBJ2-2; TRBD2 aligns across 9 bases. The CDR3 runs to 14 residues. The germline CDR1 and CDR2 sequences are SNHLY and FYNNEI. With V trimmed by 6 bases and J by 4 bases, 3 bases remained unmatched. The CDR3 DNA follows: TGTGCCAGCAGGGCGGGGGGGAGCACCGGGGAGCTGTTTTTT. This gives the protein CASRAGGSTGELFF.

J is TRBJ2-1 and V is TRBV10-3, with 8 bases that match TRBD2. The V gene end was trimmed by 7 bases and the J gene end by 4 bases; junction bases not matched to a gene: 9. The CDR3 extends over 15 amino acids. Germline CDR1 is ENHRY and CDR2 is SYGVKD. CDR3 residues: CAIMTGGASYNEQFF. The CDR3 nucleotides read TGTGCCATCATGACGGGGGGGGCGAGTTACAATGAGCAGTTCTTC.

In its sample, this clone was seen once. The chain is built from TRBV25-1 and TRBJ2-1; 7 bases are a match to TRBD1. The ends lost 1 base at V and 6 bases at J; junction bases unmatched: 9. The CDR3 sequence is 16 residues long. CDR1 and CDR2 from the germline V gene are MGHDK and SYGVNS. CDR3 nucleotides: TGTGCCAGCAGTGAATCCGGGACAGCAATCTCCAATGAGCAGTTCTTC. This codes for CASSESGTAISNEQFF.

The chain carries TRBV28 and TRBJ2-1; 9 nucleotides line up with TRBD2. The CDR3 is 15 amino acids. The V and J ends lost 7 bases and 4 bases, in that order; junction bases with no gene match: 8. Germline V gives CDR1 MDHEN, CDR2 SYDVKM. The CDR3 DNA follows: TGTGCCAGCATAGGTGCGGCGGGGGGGTACAATGAGCAGTTCTTC. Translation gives CASIGAAGGYNEQFF.

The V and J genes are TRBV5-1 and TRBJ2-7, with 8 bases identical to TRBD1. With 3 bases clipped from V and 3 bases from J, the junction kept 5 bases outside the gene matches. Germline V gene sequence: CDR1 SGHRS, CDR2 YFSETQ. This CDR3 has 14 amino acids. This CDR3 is CASSSPGQGYEQYF. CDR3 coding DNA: TGCGCCAGCAGCTCCCCAGGACAGGGCTACGAGCAGTACTTC.

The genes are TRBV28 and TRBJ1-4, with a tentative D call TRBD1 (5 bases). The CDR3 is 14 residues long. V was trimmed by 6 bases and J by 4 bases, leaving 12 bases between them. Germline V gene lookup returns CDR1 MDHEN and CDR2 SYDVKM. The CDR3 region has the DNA TGTGCCAGCAGACCCAGGGCCTATAATGAAAAACTGTTTTTT. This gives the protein CASRPRAYNEKLFF.

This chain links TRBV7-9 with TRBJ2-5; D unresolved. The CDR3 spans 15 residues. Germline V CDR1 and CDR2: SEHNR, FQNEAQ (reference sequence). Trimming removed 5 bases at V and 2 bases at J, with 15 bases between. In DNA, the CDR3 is TGTGCCAGCAGCCCCGCCGTGGGCTTACAAGAGACCCAGTACTTC. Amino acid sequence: CASSPAVGLQETQYF.

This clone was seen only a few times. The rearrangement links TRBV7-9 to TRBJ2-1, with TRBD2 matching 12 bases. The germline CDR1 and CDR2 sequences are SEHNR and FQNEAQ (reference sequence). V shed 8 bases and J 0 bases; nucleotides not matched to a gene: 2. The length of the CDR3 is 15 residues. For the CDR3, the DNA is TGTGCCAGCGGACTAGCGGGACACTCCTACAATGAGCAGTTCTTC. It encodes CASGLAGHSYNEQFF.

The CDR3, as DNA: TGTGCCAGCACCCTCAGTAGCGGGAGCTACAATGAGCAGTTCTTC. This encodes CASTLSSGSYNEQFF. The rearrangement links TRBV2 to TRBJ2-1; the match to TRBD2 covers 9 bases. Germline V gives CDR1 SNHLY, CDR2 FYNNEI. The CDR3 has 15 residues. V lost 7 bases and J lost 3; bases outside the gene matches: 7.

CDR3: CASSLEAGGPSPGEQYF. The CDR3 DNA is TGCGCCAGCAGCTTGGAGGCGGGAGGGCCTTCCCCGGGCGAGCAGTACTTC. The chain couples TRBV5-1 to TRBJ2-7, with 9 bases that match TRBD2. The CDR3 totals 17 residues. Germline CDR1 SGHRS, CDR2 YFSETQ. The V segment lost 0 bases and the J segment 6 bases; nucleotides outside the gene matches: 13. The whole variable domain, filled in from reference TRBV5-1 and TRBJ2-7, reads KAGVTQTPRYLIKTRGQQVTLSCSPISGHRSVSWYQQTPGQGLQFLFEYFSETQRNKGNFPGRFSGRQFSNSRSEMNVSTLELGDSALYLCASSLEAGGPSPGEQYFGPGTRLTVT.

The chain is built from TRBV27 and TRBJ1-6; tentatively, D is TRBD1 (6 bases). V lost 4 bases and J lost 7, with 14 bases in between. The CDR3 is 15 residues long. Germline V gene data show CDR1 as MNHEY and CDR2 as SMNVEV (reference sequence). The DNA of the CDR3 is TGTGCCAGCAGTTCCGGGACATCGGGGAATTCACCCCTCCACTTT. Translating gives CASSSGTSGNSPLHF.

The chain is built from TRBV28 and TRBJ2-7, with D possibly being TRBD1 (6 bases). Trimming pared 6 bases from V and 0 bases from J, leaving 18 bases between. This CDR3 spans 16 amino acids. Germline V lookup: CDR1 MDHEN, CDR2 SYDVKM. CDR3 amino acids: CASSFGGAALSYEQYF. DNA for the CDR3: TGTGCCAGCAGCTTTGGGGGCGCCGCACTCTCCTACGAGCAGTACTTC.

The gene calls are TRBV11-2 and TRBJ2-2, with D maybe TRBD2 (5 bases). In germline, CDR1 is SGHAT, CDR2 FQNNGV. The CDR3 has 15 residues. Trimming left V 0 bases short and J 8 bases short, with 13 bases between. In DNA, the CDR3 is TGTGCCAGCAGCTTAGAACGACACTCGGGGGGGGAGCTGTTTTTT. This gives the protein CASSLERHSGGELFF.

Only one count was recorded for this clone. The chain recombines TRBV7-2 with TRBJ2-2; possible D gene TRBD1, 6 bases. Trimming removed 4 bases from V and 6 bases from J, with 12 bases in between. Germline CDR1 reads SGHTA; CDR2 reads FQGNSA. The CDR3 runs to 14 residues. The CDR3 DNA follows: TGTGCCAGCAGCTGGGGGCGATCCCCCGGGGAGCTGTTTTTT. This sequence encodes CASSWGRSPGELFF.

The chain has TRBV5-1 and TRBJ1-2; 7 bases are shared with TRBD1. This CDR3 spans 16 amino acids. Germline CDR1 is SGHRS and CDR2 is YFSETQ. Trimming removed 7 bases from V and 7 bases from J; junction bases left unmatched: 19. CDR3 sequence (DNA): TGCGCCAGCCGCACGGGACAGCCGGGGGAAATGGTTGGCTACACCTTC. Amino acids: CASRTGQPGEMVGYTF.

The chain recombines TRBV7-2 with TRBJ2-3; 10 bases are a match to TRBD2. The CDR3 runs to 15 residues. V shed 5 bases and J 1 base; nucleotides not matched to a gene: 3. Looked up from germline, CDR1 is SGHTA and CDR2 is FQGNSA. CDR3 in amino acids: CASSTGLAGTDTQYF. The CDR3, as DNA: TGTGCCAGCAGCACCGGACTAGCGGGCACAGATACGCAGTATTTT.

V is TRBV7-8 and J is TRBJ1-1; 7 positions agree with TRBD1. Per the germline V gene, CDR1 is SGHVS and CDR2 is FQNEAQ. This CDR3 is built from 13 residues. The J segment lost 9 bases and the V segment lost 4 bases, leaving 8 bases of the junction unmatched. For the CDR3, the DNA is TGTGCCAGCAGCTGGACAGACAGGGTTCAAGCTTTCTTT. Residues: CASSWTDRVQAFF.

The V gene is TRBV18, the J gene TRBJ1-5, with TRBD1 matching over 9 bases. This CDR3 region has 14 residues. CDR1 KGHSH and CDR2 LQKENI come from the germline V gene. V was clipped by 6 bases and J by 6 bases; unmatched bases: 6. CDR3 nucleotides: TGTGCCAGCTCCCCGGGACAGGGCCCTCAGCCCCAGCATTTT. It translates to CASSPGQGPQPQHF.

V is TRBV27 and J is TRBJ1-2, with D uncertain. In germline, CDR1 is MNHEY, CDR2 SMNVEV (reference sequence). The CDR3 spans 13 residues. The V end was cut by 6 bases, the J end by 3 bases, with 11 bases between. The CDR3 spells CASSPGSYYGYTF. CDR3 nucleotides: TGTGCCAGCAGCCCGGGGAGCTACTATGGCTACACCTTC.

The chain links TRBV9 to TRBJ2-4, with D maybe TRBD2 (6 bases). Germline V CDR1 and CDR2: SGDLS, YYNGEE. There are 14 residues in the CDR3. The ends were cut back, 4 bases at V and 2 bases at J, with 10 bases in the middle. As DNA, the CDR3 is TGTGCCAGCAGCCTCGGGGGATCCAAAAACATTCAGTACTTC. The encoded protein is CASSLGGSKNIQYF.

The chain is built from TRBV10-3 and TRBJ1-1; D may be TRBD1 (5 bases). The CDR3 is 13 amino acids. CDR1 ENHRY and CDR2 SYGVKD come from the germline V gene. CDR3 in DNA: TGTGCACATGGGCGACAGAGGAACACTGAAGCTTTCTTT. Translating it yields CAHGRQRNTEAFF.

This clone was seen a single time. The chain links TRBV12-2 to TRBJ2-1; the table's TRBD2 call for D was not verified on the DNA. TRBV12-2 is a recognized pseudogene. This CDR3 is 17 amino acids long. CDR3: CASRLGLRGGAHNEQFF. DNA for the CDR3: TGTGCAAGTCGCTTAGGGCTTCGCGGGGGGGCCCACAATGAGCAGTTCTTC.

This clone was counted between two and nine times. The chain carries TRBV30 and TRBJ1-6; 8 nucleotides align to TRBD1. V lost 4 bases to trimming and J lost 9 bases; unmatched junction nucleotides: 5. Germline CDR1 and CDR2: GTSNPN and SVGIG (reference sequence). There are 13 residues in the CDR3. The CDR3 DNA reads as TGTGCCTGGATTGGACAGGGAGGTTCACCCCTCCACTTT. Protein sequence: CAWIGQGGSPLHF.

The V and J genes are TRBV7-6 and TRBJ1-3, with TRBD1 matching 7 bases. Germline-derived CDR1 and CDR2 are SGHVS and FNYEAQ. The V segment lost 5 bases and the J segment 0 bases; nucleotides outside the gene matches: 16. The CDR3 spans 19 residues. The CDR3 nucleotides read TGTGCCAGCAGCATCGGACAGGCGCAAGAATCACTCTCTGGAAACACCATATATTTT. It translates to CASSIGQAQESLSGNTIYF.